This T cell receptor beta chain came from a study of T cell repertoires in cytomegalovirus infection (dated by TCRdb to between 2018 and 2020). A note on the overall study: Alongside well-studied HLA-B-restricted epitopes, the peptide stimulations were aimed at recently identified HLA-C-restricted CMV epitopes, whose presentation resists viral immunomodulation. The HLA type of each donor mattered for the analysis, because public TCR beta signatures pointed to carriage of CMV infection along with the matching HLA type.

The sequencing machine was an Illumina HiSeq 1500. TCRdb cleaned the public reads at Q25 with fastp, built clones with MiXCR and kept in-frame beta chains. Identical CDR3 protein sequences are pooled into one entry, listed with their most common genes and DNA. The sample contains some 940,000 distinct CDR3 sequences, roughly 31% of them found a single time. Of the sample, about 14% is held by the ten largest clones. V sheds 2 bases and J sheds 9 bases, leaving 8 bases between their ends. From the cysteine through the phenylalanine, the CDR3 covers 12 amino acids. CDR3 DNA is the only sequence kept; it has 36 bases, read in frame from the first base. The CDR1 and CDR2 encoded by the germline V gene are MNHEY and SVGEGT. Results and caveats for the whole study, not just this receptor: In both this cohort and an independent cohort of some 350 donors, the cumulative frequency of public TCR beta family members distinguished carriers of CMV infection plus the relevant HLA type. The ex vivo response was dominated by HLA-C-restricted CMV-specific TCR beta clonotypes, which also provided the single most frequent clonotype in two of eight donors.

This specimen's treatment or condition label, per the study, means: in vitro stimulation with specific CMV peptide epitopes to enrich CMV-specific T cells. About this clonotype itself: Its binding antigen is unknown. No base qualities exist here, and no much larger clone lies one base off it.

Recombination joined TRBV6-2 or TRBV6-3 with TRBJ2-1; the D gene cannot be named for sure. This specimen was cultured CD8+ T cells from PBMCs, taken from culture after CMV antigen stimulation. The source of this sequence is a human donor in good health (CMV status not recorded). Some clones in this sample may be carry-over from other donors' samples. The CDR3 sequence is CASSYADGEQFF. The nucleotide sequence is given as TGTGCCAGCAGTTACGCCGACGGTGAGCAGTTCTTC.